This entry lists 27 T cell receptor beta chains sequenced from one sample in a study of GPR56 and killer-like receptors on CD4 memory cells. FACS enrichment separated five CD4+ populations based on killer cell lectin-like receptor and GPR56 expression. TCRdb re-called the reads; every CDR3 protein appears as one record, without DNA. The listing records about 3,000 distinct CDR3 sequences. The sequencing input was memory CD4+ T cells from blood. The source of these receptors is a human donor in good health.

This clonotype shows up as medium-sized by frequency. The V call is TRBV18, the J call TRBJ1-5; TCRdb's assignment of TRBD1 cannot be checked, as there is no DNA. Germline CDR1 KGHSH, CDR2 LQKENI. This CDR3 contains 14 residues. The CDR3 sequence is CASSRDRGNQPQHF.

CDR3 loop: CASSQGRRVESEQFF. The chain is built from TRBV11-2 and TRBJ2-1; TCRdb indicates TRBD2, and absent DNA this call remains unverified. The germline gives CDR1 SGHAT, CDR2 FQNNGV. This CDR3 contains 15 residues.

The CDR3 region is CTVGGAGGPKSYNEQFF. J is TRBJ2-1 and V is TRBV20-1; the D call of TRBD2 rests on TCRdb alone, since no DNA is present to check it. Per germline, CDR1 DFQATT and CDR2 SNEGSKA (reference sequence). There are 17 residues in the CDR3.

Considering frequency, this clonotype is medium-sized (0.01 to 0.1%). The rearrangement uses TRBV27 and TRBJ2-1; TCRdb outputs TRBD2, but without DNA this stays unchecked. This CDR3 contains 16 residues. From germline, CDR1 is MNHEY and CDR2 SMNVEV (reference sequence). This CDR3 is CASSTPSGGDYNEQFF.

This clonotype counts as medium-sized by frequency. This chain joins TRBV30 and TRBJ2-7. Germline values: CDR1 GTSNPN, CDR2 SVGIG (reference sequence). The CDR3 runs 14 residues. This CDR3 reads CAWSLMGGSYEQYF.

The genes are TRBV19 and TRBJ2-1; TCRdb names TRBD2, which stays unverified in the absence of DNA. This CDR3 comprises 17 residues. Germline CDR1 is LNHDA and CDR2 is SQIVND (reference sequence). This CDR3 is CASSISLAERQYNEQFF.

The chain links TRBV9 to TRBJ2-3; TCRdb proposes TRBD1, but this gene call is untestable without DNA. This CDR3 spans 14 amino acids. CDR1 SGDLS and CDR2 YYNGEE come from the germline V gene. The CDR3 loop reads CASSVGQSTDTQYF.

This clonotype is called medium-sized based on its frequency. This chain links TRBV5-4 with TRBJ2-5; TCRdb names TRBD1, which stays unverified in the absence of DNA. Germline lookup yields CDR1 SGHNT and CDR2 YYREEE (reference sequence). CDR3 length: 15 residues. The CDR3 region is CASSLTTGDLETQYF.

This clonotype registers medium-sized (0.01 to 0.1%) by frequency. This chain uses TRBV6-5 with TRBJ2-7; TCRdb's D gene call, TRBD1, goes unchecked for lack of DNA. The CDR3 has 12 residues. Germline lookup yields CDR1 MNHEY and CDR2 SVGAGI. CDR3 in amino acids: CASSALGDEQYF.

Considering frequency, this clonotype is medium-sized. This chain uses TRBV6-2 or TRBV6-3 with TRBJ2-1; TCRdb proposes TRBD2, but this gene call is untestable without DNA. The germline V gene has CDR1 MNHEY and CDR2 SVGEGT. This CDR3 has 18 residues. The CDR3 sequence: CASSYEASGGRSYNEQFF.

The chain uses TRBV6-2 or TRBV6-3 and TRBJ2-1; no DNA is available, so the TRBD2 call from TCRdb remains unchecked. Germline-derived CDR1 and CDR2 are MNHEY and SVGEGT. The CDR3 runs to 19 residues. The CDR3 reads CASRVGQGLAGGHGDEQFF.

The genes are TRBV12-3 or TRBV12-4 and TRBJ1-1. The length of the CDR3 is 13 residues. The CDR3 protein is CASSLAQNTEAFF.

V gene TRBV7-2 combines with J gene TRBJ2-5; no DNA is available, so the TRBD2 call from TCRdb remains unchecked. CDR1 is SGHTA and CDR2 is FQGNSA in the germline V gene. This CDR3 comprises 17 residues. CDR3 in amino acids: CASSLLLAGGPQETQYF.

V is TRBV20-1 and J is TRBJ1-6; TCRdb's D call, TRBD1, is unchecked because there is no DNA. Germline values: CDR1 DFQATT, CDR2 SNEGSKA (reference sequence). This CDR3 region has 14 residues. The CDR3 protein is CSAQGDGNNSPLHF.

The chain employs TRBV6-1 and TRBJ2-1; the TRBD1 assignment by TCRdb is unverifiable without DNA. Germline CDR1 is MNHNS and CDR2 is SASEGT. CDR3 length: 14 amino acids. This chain's CDR3 is CASNRAGGYNEQFF.

V and J are TRBV6-5 and TRBJ2-5; lacking DNA, the TRBD2 call made by TCRdb goes unchecked. The CDR3 contains 14 residues. The germline gives CDR1 MNHEY, CDR2 SVGAGI. The CDR3 sequence: CAATKTGLAGSQYF.

Considering frequency, this clonotype is medium-sized. The chain combines TRBV29-1 with TRBJ2-3; the D gene TCRdb calls, TRBD2, cannot be checked with no DNA. The CDR3 contains 17 residues. Looked up from germline, CDR1 is SQVTM and CDR2 is ANQGSEA. The CDR3 protein is CSVAGAGTSGRTDTQYF.

The V call is TRBV5-6, the J call TRBJ1-4. The CDR3 spans 15 residues. Germline V CDR1 and CDR2: SGHDT, YYEEEE. CDR3 amino acids: CASSLAARSNEKLFF.

This clonotype is labeled medium-sized based on frequency. The V call is TRBV6-2 or TRBV6-3, the J call TRBJ1-1. In germline, CDR1 is MNHEY, CDR2 SVGEGT. CDR3 length: 12 residues. The CDR3 is CASSYSQAEAFF.

This clonotype counts as medium-sized by frequency. The chain is built from TRBV5-4 and TRBJ2-7; the TCRdb D gene call, TRBD2, has no DNA to confirm it. In germline, CDR1 is SGHNT, CDR2 YYREEE (reference sequence). The CDR3 totals 16 residues. The CDR3 sequence: CASSLALAGGYYEQYF.

The chain uses TRBV7-9 and TRBJ1-5; TCRdb picks TRBD1, but there is no DNA to check that call. The CDR3 runs to 17 residues. CDR1 is SEHNR and CDR2 is FQNEAQ in the germline V gene (reference sequence). This CDR3 reads CASSLMGGISGNQPQHF.

By frequency, this clonotype is medium-sized. This chain uses TRBV9 with TRBJ2-2; without DNA, the TCRdb call of TRBD2 cannot be checked. CDR1 and CDR2 (germline): SGDLS, YYNGEE. This CDR3 region has 17 residues. The CDR3 loop reads CASSVGTSGGTTGELFF.

Frequency places this clonotype as medium-sized. This chain uses TRBV19 with TRBJ2-1; lacking DNA, the TRBD1 call made by TCRdb goes unchecked. CDR1 is LNHDA and CDR2 is SQIVND in the germline V gene (reference sequence). The CDR3 length is 18 residues. This chain's CDR3 is CASSIPRTGTGAYNEQFF.

Its frequency marks this clonotype as large (0.1 to 1%). This sequence joins TRBV6-5 and TRBJ2-1; the D gene TCRdb calls, TRBD2, cannot be checked with no DNA. The germline gives CDR1 MNHEY, CDR2 SVGAGI. The CDR3 contains 18 residues. This CDR3 is CASSQGRSGGPSYNEQFF.

This clonotype is classed as large by frequency. V gene TRBV7-2 combines with J gene TRBJ1-6; as DNA is missing, the TRBD1 call by TCRdb cannot be tested. The CDR3 covers 15 residues. Germline CDR1 SGHTA, CDR2 FQGNSA. The CDR3: CASSLIGRVNSPLHF.

Considering frequency, this clonotype is medium-sized (0.01 to 0.1%). The V call is TRBV6-6, the J call TRBJ1-4. CDR3 length: 14 residues. Germline V gene data show CDR1 as MNHNY and CDR2 as SVGAGI (reference sequence). CDR3 protein: CASSSVRVNEKLFF.

The CDR3 loop is CASSHRPLAGEYNEQFF. The chain employs TRBV14 and TRBJ2-1; as DNA is missing, the TRBD1 call by TCRdb cannot be tested. Germline CDR1 is SGHDN and CDR2 is FVKESK. The length of the CDR3 is 17 residues.